This T cell receptor beta chain was recovered during a study of blood T cell repertoires in COVID-19. Sequenced by immunoSEQ multiplex PCR; TCRdb stores in-frame clones only, minus some. This table has approximately 98,000 clones, 82% appearing once. CDR1 is LGHDT, CDR2 YNNKEL, per germline (reference sequence). The CDR3 consists of 17 residues. Trimming took 5 bases from V and 0 from J; bases not matched to a gene: 7. The source material was peripheral blood. V usage is TRBV3-1 (or the pseudogene TRBV3-2) and J usage is TRBJ2-6, with 7 bases fitting TRBD1. The receptor was derived from an elderly man with acute or convalescent COVID-19. The CDR3 here is CASSDRVGRSGANVLTF. For the CDR3, the DNA is TGTGCCAGCAGCGACAGGGTAGGGCGCTCTGGGGCCAACGTCCTGACTTTC.